Reported below is one TCR beta chain. Its antigen is not identified. V was shortened by 3 bases and J by 1 base, with 19 bases between the two germline ends. Looked up from germline, CDR1 is MDHEN and CDR2 is SYDVKM. This CDR3 region has 18 residues. This sample is drawn from a study of identifying expanded T cells in peripheral blood. Study-wide findings and caveats: Differentially abundant clones: roughly 1.2 between replicates, 16.4 at 2 to 3 weeks, less than 20 at four.

During the collection period, no donor immune events like infections were recorded. Clones were sequenced by immunoSEQ multiplex PCR, and TCRdb holds only the in-frame ones, with some missing. The table shows 130,000 or so clones, with over 65% occurring only once. This chain connects TRBV28 to TRBJ1-5, with D possibly matching TRBD1 (6 bases). The material sequenced was blood. The TCR originated in a person aged 18 to 70 in good health. The CDR3: CASSFGKWGGESNQPQHF. As DNA, the CDR3 is TGTGCCAGCAGTTTCGGTAAATGGGGGGGCGAGAGCAATCAGCCCCAGCATTTT.